This T cell receptor (beta chain) was documented in a study of shared clonotypes between healthy human individuals. Looking at the study overall: CD8 memory received one plate per donor, CD8 naive two, CD4 memory three and CD4 naive three.

Whole-study results and caveats: The four-donor shared clonotypes exceeded non-shared clonotypes in generation probability, with non-shared ones scoring lower.

J lost 8 bases, V lost 6 bases, and 14 bases had no gene match. The CDR3 has 15 amino acids. CDR1 and CDR2 from the germline V gene are LNHDA and SQIVND (reference sequence). About this clone: No antigen is known for it.

Measured with immunoSEQ multiplex PCR; TCRdb has only the in-frame clones, and not every one. The sample carries 730,000 or so clones, 72% recorded once. This chain joins TRBV19 and TRBJ1-2, with 8 bases lining up with TRBD1. This receptor was obtained from a woman aged 30 to 39 in good health. The sequenced material came from memory CD4+ T cells sorted from blood. Noted subset: CD45RA-negative fraction. DNA for the CDR3: TGTGCCAGTAGCCCCGACAGGGGAATGAGTAGGGGCTACACCTTC. The encoded protein is CASSPDRGMSRGYTF.